This T cell receptor (beta chain) was obtained from a study of blood T cell repertoires in COVID-19. Turning to the study itself: The analysed material was cDNA or gDNA that came from T cells, B-cell-depleted T cells, or PBMCs.

Original processing methods: Amplifying reference gene primers gave estimates of nucleated cell counts. Repertoires were generated with immunoSEQ multiplex PCR, while TCRdb's copy carries only in-frame clones and drops some. The V and J calls and clone size are taken from that table; D and trimming were inferred from the DNA. The sample includes 140,000 to 150,000 clones, 86% of them seen just once. V shed 7 bases and J 1 base; nucleotides not matched to a gene: 6. This CDR3 region has 15 residues. Germline V gene lookup returns CDR1 LNHDA and CDR2 SQIVND (reference sequence). This receptor was obtained from a man aged 50-59 years who had recovered from COVID-19. J is TRBJ1-5 and V is TRBV19, with 8 bases fitting TRBD1. Sequencing input: PBMCs or T cells enriched from blood (not recorded which). The CDR3 sequence: CASTRTGRSNQPQHF. Here the CDR3 DNA reads TGTGCCAGTACCCGGACAGGGAGAAGCAATCAGCCCCAGCATTTT.